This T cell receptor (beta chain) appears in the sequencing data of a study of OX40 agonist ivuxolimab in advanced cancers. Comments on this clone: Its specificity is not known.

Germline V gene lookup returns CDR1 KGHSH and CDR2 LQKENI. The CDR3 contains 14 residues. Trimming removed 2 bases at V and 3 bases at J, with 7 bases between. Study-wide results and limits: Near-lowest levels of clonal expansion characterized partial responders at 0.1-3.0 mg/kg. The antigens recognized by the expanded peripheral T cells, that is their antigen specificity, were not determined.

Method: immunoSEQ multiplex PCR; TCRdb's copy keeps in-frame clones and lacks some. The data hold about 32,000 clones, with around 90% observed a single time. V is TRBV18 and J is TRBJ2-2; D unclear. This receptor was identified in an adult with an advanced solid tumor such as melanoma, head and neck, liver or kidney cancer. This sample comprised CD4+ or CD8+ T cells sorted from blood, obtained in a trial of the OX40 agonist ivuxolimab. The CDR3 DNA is TGTGCCAGCTCACCAGCGTCGGACACCGGGGAGCTGTTTTTT. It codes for CASSPASDTGELFF.